One sample yielded the 31 T cell receptor beta chains listed below, sequenced in a study of blood T cell repertoires in COVID-19. Here immunoSEQ multiplex PCR was the method, and the copy in TCRdb shows in-frame clones only, minus some. The table lists roughly 56,000 clones, about 91% of them singletons, with more than 40% in the top ten. Material: peripheral blood. The source of these receptors is a woman aged 55-69 years with COVID-19, enrolled during active disease.

The chain links TRBV7-8 to TRBJ1-5; 7 bases align to TRBD1. The ends lost 5 bases at V and 3 bases at J; junction bases unmatched: 10. Per the germline V gene, CDR1 is SGHVS and CDR2 is FQNEAQ. This CDR3 region has 16 residues. The CDR3 sequence: CASSKLETGINQPQHF. CDR3 bases: TGTGCCAGCAGCAAATTGGAGACAGGGATCAATCAGCCCCAGCATTTT. Full variable domain (outside the CDR3, taken from reference TRBV7-8 and TRBJ1-5): GAGVSQSPRYKVAKRGQDVALRCDPISGHVSLFWYQQALGQGPEFLTYFQNEAQLDKSGLPSDRFFAERPEGSVSTLKIQRTQQEDSAVYLCASSKLETGINQPQHFGDGTRLSIL.

The chain has TRBV7-9 and TRBJ1-3; 9 bases map to TRBD1. J lost 1 base, V lost 3 bases, and 10 bases had no gene match. Germline assignment: CDR1 SEHNR and CDR2 FQNEAQ (reference sequence). The CDR3 is 18 residues long. CDR3 protein: CASSFWDRALSSGNTIYF. CDR3 bases: TGTGCCAGCAGCTTTTGGGACAGGGCCTTAAGTTCTGGAAACACCATATATTTT.

The chain combines TRBV5-1 with TRBJ2-3, with 12 bases fitting TRBD2. The germline V gene has CDR1 SGHRS and CDR2 YFSETQ. This CDR3 contains 19 residues. V dropped 4 bases and J dropped 0; count of bases not matched to a gene: 12. The CDR3 nucleotides read TGCGCCAGCAGCCCGGCCAGGACTAGCGGGGACACTAGCACAGATACGCAGTATTTT. Amino acid sequence: CASSPARTSGDTSTDTQYF.

This chain uses TRBV6-5 with TRBJ2-3, with D perhaps matching TRBD1 (6 bases). The CDR3 runs 14 residues. V was pared by 2 bases and J by 2 bases, with 8 bases between. CDR1 is MNHEY and CDR2 is SVGAGI in the germline V gene. The CDR3 DNA reads TGTGCCAGCAGTTACGGGACACCCACAGATACGCAGTATTTT. It specifies CASSYGTPTDTQYF.

The chain is built from TRBV25-1 and TRBJ2-2; D remains unclear. With 6 bases removed from V and 3 bases from J, the gap between germline ends came to 11 bases. CDR1 and CDR2 from the germline V gene are MGHDK and SYGVNS. The CDR3 runs 14 residues. CDR3 in amino acids: CASSRSPDTGELFF. The CDR3 region has the DNA TGTGCCAGCAGCAGGTCCCCTGACACCGGGGAGCTGTTTTTT.

The genes are TRBV7-9 and TRBJ2-3, with D possibly being TRBD2 (6 bases). This CDR3 has 13 residues. V was clipped by 5 bases and J by 6 bases, with 12 bases between them. Germline loops: CDR1 SEHNR, CDR2 FQNEAQ (reference sequence). In DNA, the CDR3 is TGTGCCAGCAGCCCGGGGGTCGACGATACGCAGTATTTT. Translation: CASSPGVDDTQYF. The full variable domain, completed using reference TRBV7-9 and TRBJ2-3, is DTGVSQNPRHKITKRGQNVTFRCDPISEHNRLYWYRQTLGQGPEFLTYFQNEAQLEKSRLLSDRFSAERPKGSFSTLEIQRTEQGDSAMYLCASSPGVDDTQYFGPGTRLTVL.

Only a few counts were recorded for this clone. The chain is built from TRBV30 and TRBJ1-2; 10 bases line up with TRBD1. V was clipped by 4 bases and J by 4 bases; unmatched bases: 3. The CDR3 loop spans 13 amino acids. CDR1 is GTSNPN, CDR2 SVGIG, per germline (reference sequence). The CDR3 spells CAWTTGGAYGYTF. The DNA for the CDR3 is TGTGCCTGGACGACAGGGGGCGCCTATGGCTACACCTTC.

This clone was observed once. This rearrangement joins TRBV18 to TRBJ2-3; 7 positions match TRBD1. V lost 0 bases to trimming and J lost 0 bases; unmatched junction nucleotides: 0. There are 15 residues in the CDR3. CDR1 is KGHSH and CDR2 is LQKENI in the germline V gene. The CDR3: CASSPPTGSTDTQYF. The CDR3 DNA reads as TGTGCCAGCTCACCACCGACAGGGAGCACAGATACGCAGTATTTT.

The gene calls are TRBV19 and TRBJ2-4, with 11 bases identical to TRBD2. After removal of 4 bases from V and 3 bases from J, the junction contained 5 bases not matched to a gene. CDR1 and CDR2 from the germline V gene are LNHDA and SQIVND (reference sequence). The CDR3 spans 16 residues. CDR3 sequence: CASSRASGGIKNIQYF. The CDR3 nucleotides read TGTGCCAGTAGTAGGGCTAGCGGGGGGATCAAAAACATTCAGTACTTC.

The genes are TRBV6-5 and TRBJ2-1; the D is unclear. Germline V gives CDR1 MNHEY, CDR2 SVGAGI. Trimming shortened V by 6 bases and J by 5 bases, and 14 bases separated the two germline ends. This CDR3 is 14 amino acids long. The CDR3 DNA is TGTGCCAGCAGACTCCTCGAGCCCAACAATGAGCAGTTCTTC. This translates into CASRLLEPNNEQFF.

V is TRBV18 and J is TRBJ1-2; D is undetermined. With 3 bases removed from V and 9 bases from J, the gap between germline ends came to 17 bases. The CDR3 is made up of 14 amino acids. Germline assignment: CDR1 KGHSH and CDR2 LQKENI. The CDR3 loop reads CASSPREDDRSYTF. Written as DNA, the CDR3 is TGTGCCAGCTCACCCCGGGAAGACGATAGGAGCTACACCTTC.

J is TRBJ2-1 and V is TRBV11-2; D might be TRBD2 (6 bases). This CDR3 has 14 amino acids. Germline assignment: CDR1 SGHAT and CDR2 FQNNGV. V lost 1 base and J lost 6, with 10 bases in between. CDR3 sequence (DNA): TGTGCCAGCAGCTTAGTCGGAGGGACCAATGAGCAGTTCTTC. Translated: CASSLVGGTNEQFF.

The J gene is TRBJ1-5, the V gene TRBV5-1; D uncertain. The germline V gene has CDR1 SGHRS and CDR2 YFSETQ. V dropped 0 bases and J dropped 4 bases, with 11 bases sitting between them. There are 15 residues in the CDR3. The CDR3 protein is CASSLEGVQNQPQHF. The CDR3 nucleotides are TGCGCCAGCAGCTTGGAAGGAGTTCAAAATCAGCCCCAGCATTTT.

V is TRBV19 and J is TRBJ2-5; TRBD1 matches 8 bases. Germline CDR1 LNHDA, CDR2 SQIVND (reference sequence). This CDR3 is 16 amino acids long. V gave up 7 bases and J gave up 2 bases; unmatched junction bases: 12. The CDR3 DNA sequence: TGTGCCAGTAAGCCCGCAGGGGGCGGGTATCAAGAGACCCAGTACTTC. This gives the protein CASKPAGGGYQETQYF.

The chain joins TRBV29-1 to TRBJ1-2; no clear D gene. The CDR3 extends over 12 amino acids. Germline V gives CDR1 SQVTM, CDR2 ANQGSEA. V was clipped by 3 bases and J by 5 bases, with 10 bases between them. The chain's CDR3 is CSVERDAYGYTF. CDR3 sequence (DNA): TGCAGCGTTGAGAGGGATGCGTATGGCTACACCTTC.

The chain recombines TRBV24-1 with TRBJ1-4; 12 nucleotides match TRBD1. From germline, CDR1 is KGHDR and CDR2 SFDVKD. The CDR3 totals 17 residues. V trimming: 3 bases; J trimming: 6 bases; junction bases outside the gene matches: 7. The CDR3 nucleotides read TGTGCCACCAGTGATCCGGGACAGGGGGCGCATGATGAAAAACTGTTTTTT. This codes for CATSDPGQGAHDEKLFF.

This chain joins TRBV3-1 (or the pseudogene TRBV3-2) and TRBJ2-5; D perhaps matches TRBD1 (6 bases). V shed 4 bases and J shed 3 bases, with 9 bases lying between them. Looked up from germline, CDR1 is LGHDT and CDR2 is YNNKEL (reference sequence). This CDR3 is built from 13 residues. The CDR3 DNA reads TGTGCCAGCAGCCTTAGGGGGAAAGAGACCCAGTACTTC. Amino acids: CASSLRGKETQYF.

CDR3 nucleotide sequence: TGTGCCAGTATGGGGACAGGTCGTGGAAACACCATATATTTT. Its protein is CASMGTGRGNTIYF. The rearrangement joins TRBV19 to TRBJ1-3, with 8 positions matching TRBD1. V gave up 7 bases and J gave up 3 bases; unmatched junction bases: 5. The CDR3 is 14 amino acids. CDR1 and CDR2 (germline): LNHDA, SQIVND (reference sequence).

The CDR3 nucleotides read TGTGCCAGCAGCTCAGTGGTCACTAATGAAAAACTGTTTTTT. It codes for CASSSVVTNEKLFF. The V call is TRBV7-9, the J call TRBJ1-4; D unresolved. Germline V gives CDR1 SEHNR, CDR2 FQNEAQ (reference sequence). The CDR3 totals 14 residues. The germline V and J ends were trimmed by 4 bases and 2 bases, with 8 bases remaining between them.

The chain is built from TRBV27 and TRBJ2-1; 7 bases are shared with TRBD2. The length of the CDR3 is 16 residues. With 0 bases clipped from V and 2 bases from J, the junction kept 4 bases outside the gene matches. Germline V lookup: CDR1 MNHEY, CDR2 SMNVEV (reference sequence). CDR3 nucleotide sequence: TGTGCCAGCAGTTTATCGCCGGGACTACCCTACAATGAGCAGTTCTTC. Its translation is CASSLSPGLPYNEQFF.

The chain couples TRBV7-2 to TRBJ2-3; 9 bases are a match to TRBD2. V was pared by 3 bases and J by 2 bases, with 3 bases of the junction left unmatched. Germline V lookup: CDR1 SGHTA, CDR2 FQGNSA. The CDR3 extends over 15 amino acids. The CDR3 nucleotides read TGTGCCAGCAGCTTCCTAGCGGGACTCACAGATACGCAGTATTTT. Amino acid sequence: CASSFLAGLTDTQYF.

This clone was found a few times. This chain joins TRBV3-1 (or the pseudogene TRBV3-2) and TRBJ2-7, with TRBD2 matching 8 bases. The V segment lost 8 bases and the J segment 1 base; nucleotides outside the gene matches: 10. Germline V CDR1 and CDR2: LGHDT, YNNKEL (reference sequence). The CDR3 sequence is 15 residues long. CDR3 sequence (DNA): TGTGCCAGCTCTCGGGAGGGGGGGACATCCTACGAGCAGTACTTC. Its translation: CASSREGGTSYEQYF.

The chain employs TRBV9 and TRBJ2-2; perhaps TRBD1 as D (6 bases). The germline V gene has CDR1 SGDLS and CDR2 YYNGEE. The CDR3 has 15 residues. V shed 2 bases and J shed 6 bases, with 14 bases lying between them. In nucleotides, the CDR3 is TGTGCCAGCAGCGTCGATATCACAGGGTCCGGGGAGCTGTTTTTT. Translated, it gives CASSVDITGSGELFF.

The rearrangement uses TRBV29-1 and TRBJ2-7, with D perhaps matching TRBD2 (5 bases). This CDR3 contains 14 residues. Trimming cost V 5 bases and J 9 bases, with 23 bases left between them. Germline lookup yields CDR1 SQVTM and CDR2 ANQGSEA. CDR3 nucleotide sequence: TGCAGCGTTAGGACTGTCCTACGGCCTTTGGTGCAGTACTTC. The encoded protein is CSVRTVLRPLVQYF.

The rearrangement uses TRBV5-6 and TRBJ1-4; 8 bases fit TRBD1. In germline, CDR1 is SGHDT, CDR2 YYEEEE. The trim removed 1 base at V and 8 bases at J, leaving 4 bases unmatched. The CDR3 covers 14 residues. The DNA of the CDR3 is TGTGCCAGCAGCTTGAACCAGGGGGCGGAAAAACTGTTTTTT. Protein sequence: CASSLNQGAEKLFF.

The CDR3 sequence: CASSIVAVGLSETQYF. In nucleotides, the CDR3 is TGTGCCAGTAGTATCGTGGCCGTTGGACTTTCGGAGACCCAGTACTTC. The V gene is TRBV19, the J gene TRBJ2-5; possible D gene TRBD2, 5 bases. Trimming stripped 3 bases from V and 5 bases from J, with 19 bases between. Germline V gene data show CDR1 as LNHDA and CDR2 as SQIVND (reference sequence). CDR3 length equals 16 residues.

V is TRBV6-2 or TRBV6-3 and J is TRBJ1-2; D gene unclear. V was shortened by 5 bases and J by 4 bases, with 14 bases between the two germline ends. The CDR3 has 14 amino acids. Per the germline V gene, CDR1 is MNHEY and CDR2 is SVGEGT. CDR3 amino acids: CASSQSKVSYGYTF. The DNA of the CDR3 is TGTGCCAGCAGTCAATCAAAAGTCAGCTATGGCTACACCTTC.

This sequence joins TRBV6-5 and TRBJ1-2; 8 nucleotides agree with TRBD1. The CDR3 has 14 amino acids. Unmatched junction bases numbered 8, after V lost 7 bases and J lost 4 bases. In germline, CDR1 is MNHEY, CDR2 SVGAGI. The CDR3 coding sequence is TGTGCCAGCACCAAGGACAGGGACGGCTATGGCTACACCTTC. Its translation: CASTKDRDGYGYTF.

The V call is TRBV7-2, the J call TRBJ1-2; 7 nucleotides line up with TRBD1. Germline CDR1 and CDR2: SGHTA and FQGNSA. Losses at the gene ends were 4 bases for V and 3 bases for J; bases not matched to a gene: 5. This CDR3 is built from 14 residues. DNA of the CDR3: TGTGCCAGCAGCTCCACAGGGGACCACTATGGCTACACCTTC. Amino acids: CASSSTGDHYGYTF.

About this clone itself: This may be a read error, as it is one base from a much larger clone. This chain connects TRBV7-2 to TRBJ1-5, with no clear D. Germline CDR1 is SGHTA and CDR2 is FQGNSA. The CDR3 has 12 amino acids. The V gene lost 5 bases and the J gene lost 6 bases, with 8 bases spanning the gap. CDR3 sequence reads: CASSPPGQPQHF. Here the CDR3 DNA reads TGTGCCAGCAGCCCACCCGGTCAGCCCCAGCATTTT.

The chain links TRBV5-4 to TRBJ1-6; D may be TRBD1 (5 bases). CDR3 size: 16 residues. Trimming pared 0 bases from V and 7 bases from J, leaving 14 bases between. CDR1 and CDR2 from the germline V gene are SGHNT and YYREEE (reference sequence). The CDR3 DNA is TGTGCCAGCAGCTTGGCAAATACGGCAGGGAATTCACCCCTCCACTTT. Encoded protein: CASSLANTAGNSPLHF.